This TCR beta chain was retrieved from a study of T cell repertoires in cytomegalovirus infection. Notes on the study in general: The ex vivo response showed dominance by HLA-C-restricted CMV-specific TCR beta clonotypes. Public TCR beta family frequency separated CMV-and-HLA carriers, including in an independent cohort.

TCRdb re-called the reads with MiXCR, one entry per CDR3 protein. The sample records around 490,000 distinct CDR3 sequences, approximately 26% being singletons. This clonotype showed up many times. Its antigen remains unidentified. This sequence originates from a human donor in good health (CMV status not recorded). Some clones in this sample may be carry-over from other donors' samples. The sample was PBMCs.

The CDR3 bases are TGTGCCAGCAGCTTAGCCGAGGTGGGGGGGGGCACTGAAGCTTTCTTT. This gives the protein CASSLAEVGGGTEAFF. V and J are TRBV7-2 and TRBJ1-1, with a possible D match to TRBD1 (5 bases). The CDR3 runs to 16 residues. Trimming removed 0 bases at V and 4 bases at J, with 15 bases between. In germline, CDR1 is SGHTA, CDR2 FQGNSA. Combining the CDR3 with reference TRBV7-2 and TRBJ1-1 gives the whole variable domain GAGVSQSPSNKVTEKGKDVELRCDPISGHTALYWYRQSLGQGLEFLIYFQGNSAPDKSGLPSDRFSAERTGGSVSTLTIQRTQQEDSAVYLCASSLAEVGGGTEAFFGQGTRLTVV.